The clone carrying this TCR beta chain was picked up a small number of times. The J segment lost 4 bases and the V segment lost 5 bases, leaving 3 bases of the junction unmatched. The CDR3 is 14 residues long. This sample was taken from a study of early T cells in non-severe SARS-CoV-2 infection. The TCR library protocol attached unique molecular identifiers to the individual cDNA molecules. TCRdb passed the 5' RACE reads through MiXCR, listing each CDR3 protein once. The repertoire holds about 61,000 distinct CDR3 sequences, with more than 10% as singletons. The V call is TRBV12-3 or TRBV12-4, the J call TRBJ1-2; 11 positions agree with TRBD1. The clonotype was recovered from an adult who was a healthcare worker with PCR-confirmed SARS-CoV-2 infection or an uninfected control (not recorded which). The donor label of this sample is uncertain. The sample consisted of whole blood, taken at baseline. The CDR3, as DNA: TGTGCCAGCAGTCCGGGACAGGGGGTCTATGGCTACACCTTC. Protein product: CASSPGQGVYGYTF.